This record concerns one T cell receptor (beta chain) sequence. Sequencing used immunoSEQ multiplex PCR; TCRdb keeps in-frame clones, though not all of them. The table lists a few million clones, 93% of them singletons. The investigators split CD4+ cells into a CD45RA+ naive subset and a CD45RA-negative memory subset. This entry belongs to a study of shared clonotypes between healthy human individuals. Looking at the study overall: Per-donor plates numbered three CD4 naive, three CD4 memory, two CD8 naive and one CD8 memory.

The sequence was collected from a man in his late teens or twenties in good health. Some clones in this sample may be carry-over from other donors' samples. Sample: naive CD4+ T cells from PBMCs. Subset given: CD45RA+ positively selected.

CDR3 DNA sequence: TGTGCCAGTAGTGCCCGGGACAGGAAGTACTTC. Protein sequence: CASSARDRKYF. The gene calls are TRBV19 and TRBJ2-7, with TRBD1 matching over 8 bases. The length of the CDR3 is 11 residues. Germline CDR1 is LNHDA and CDR2 is SQIVND (reference sequence). V was pared by 5 bases and J by 11 bases, with 5 bases of the junction left unmatched.